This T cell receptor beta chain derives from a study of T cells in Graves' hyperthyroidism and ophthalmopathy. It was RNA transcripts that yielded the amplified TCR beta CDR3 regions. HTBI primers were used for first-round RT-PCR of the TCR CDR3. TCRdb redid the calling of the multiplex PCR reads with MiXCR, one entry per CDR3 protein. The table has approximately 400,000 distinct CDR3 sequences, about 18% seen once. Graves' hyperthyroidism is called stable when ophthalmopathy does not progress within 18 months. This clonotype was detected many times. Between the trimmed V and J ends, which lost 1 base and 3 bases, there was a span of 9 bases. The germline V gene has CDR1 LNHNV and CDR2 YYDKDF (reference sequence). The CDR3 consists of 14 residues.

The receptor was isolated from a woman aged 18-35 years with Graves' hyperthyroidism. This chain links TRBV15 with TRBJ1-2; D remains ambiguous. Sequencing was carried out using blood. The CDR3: CATSRGHSYYGYTF. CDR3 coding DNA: TGTGCCACCAGCAGAGGACACAGCTACTATGGCTACACCTTC.